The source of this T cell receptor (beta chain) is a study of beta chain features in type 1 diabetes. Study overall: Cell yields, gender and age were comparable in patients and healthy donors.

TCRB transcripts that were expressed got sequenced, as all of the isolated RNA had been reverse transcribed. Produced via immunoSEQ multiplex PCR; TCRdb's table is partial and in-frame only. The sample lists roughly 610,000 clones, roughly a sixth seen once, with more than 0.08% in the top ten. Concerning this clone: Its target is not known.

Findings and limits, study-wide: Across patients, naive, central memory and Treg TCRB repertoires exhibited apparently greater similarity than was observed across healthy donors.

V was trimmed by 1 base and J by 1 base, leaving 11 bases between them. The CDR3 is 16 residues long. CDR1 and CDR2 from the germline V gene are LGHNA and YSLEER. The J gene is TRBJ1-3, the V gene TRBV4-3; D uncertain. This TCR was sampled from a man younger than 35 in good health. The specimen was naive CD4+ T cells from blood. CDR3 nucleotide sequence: TGCGCCAGCAGCCAAGGGTCGTGGGGATCTGGAAACACCATATATTTT. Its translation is CASSQGSWGSGNTIYF.